This T cell receptor (beta chain) derives from a study of shared clonotypes between healthy human individuals. The overall study: Those who served as donors were a couple of women and three men between the ages of 18 and 49.

A note on this clone: Its specificity is not known.

The V and J ends lost 3 bases and 5 bases respectively, with 10 bases between them. Germline V gene sequence: CDR1 SGHDN, CDR2 FVKESK. The CDR3 is made up of 14 amino acids. Running of the assay took place at deep level. Per the original methods: There were no quality scores in the junction-only immunoSEQ sequences, so filtering differed. Repertoires were generated with immunoSEQ multiplex PCR, while TCRdb's copy carries only in-frame clones and drops some. The D gene and trimming were derived from the DNA, and the V and J assignments and clone size from that table. This repertoire shows 800,000 to 950,000 clones, 95% to 97% found once; its top ten account for less than 0.3%. Naive CD8 cells were CD45RO-negative, positively selected for CCR7, excluding terminally differentiated effector memory CD45RA+ cells. Study conclusions and caveats: Incomplete sequencing of sorted subsets was indicated by rarefaction despite large depth.

Sequenced: naive CD8+ T cells sorted from blood. The chain uses TRBV14 and TRBJ1-4; D remains ambiguous. The TCR originated in a man under 40 in good health. As DNA, the CDR3 is TGTGCCAGCAGCCACTACAGAGCCAATGAAAAACTGTTTTTT. As protein: CASSHYRANEKLFF.